These 4 T cell receptor beta chains originate from one sample sequenced in a study of immune characterization of retroperitoneal liposarcoma. TCRdb reanalysed the PCR reads using MiXCR and keeps one entry per CDR3 protein. The data contain 8,500 to 14,000 distinct CDR3 sequences, over 20% of them singletons. Specimen: blood. These receptors originate from a female donor with retroperitoneal liposarcoma.

The table lists this clonotype with many counts. CDR3 DNA sequence: TGTGCCAGCAGCCCTCGGACAGACAATGAGCAGTTCTTC. Residues: CASSPRTDNEQFF. This sequence joins TRBV7-8 and TRBJ2-1; perhaps TRBD1 as D (6 bases). Trimming stripped 5 bases from V and 5 bases from J, with 10 bases between. The CDR3 runs 13 residues. Germline lookup yields CDR1 SGHVS and CDR2 FQNEAQ.

This chain links TRBV5-1 with TRBJ2-6; D remains unclear. V dropped 4 bases and J dropped 4 bases, with 12 bases sitting between them. The CDR3 has 15 amino acids. The germline CDR1 and CDR2 sequences are SGHRS and YFSETQ. The CDR3 coding sequence is TGCGCCAGCAGCACTTTGGGCCAGGGGGCCAACGTCCTGACTTTC. Translating it yields CASSTLGQGANVLTF.

The chain links TRBV14 to TRBJ1-2; tentatively, D is TRBD1 (5 bases). The CDR3 totals 15 residues. V shed 4 bases and J shed 0 bases, with 12 bases lying between them. The germline gives CDR1 SGHDN, CDR2 FVKESK. The chain's CDR3 is CASSRDVLANYGYTF. CDR3 bases: TGTGCCAGCAGCCGGGACGTTTTAGCTAACTATGGCTACACCTTC.

The chain combines TRBV5-4 with TRBJ2-1; 9 bases match TRBD1. The J call may be wrong; the DNA end is better matched by TRBJ2-7. CDR3 length: 14 amino acids. Germline V gene lookup returns CDR1 SGHNT and CDR2 YYREEE (reference sequence). In nucleotides, the CDR3 is TGTGCCAGCAGCCGCCCTGGGACAGGGAACGAGCAGTACTTC. Encoded protein: CASSRPGTGNEQYF.